This is a list of T cell receptor beta chains from one sample in a study of blood T cells in healthy people across ages. TCRdb re-analysed the 5' RACE reads in MiXCR, keeping a single row per CDR3 protein. Of roughly 570,000 distinct CDR3 sequences listed, 27% are singletons. The sequencing sample was made of blood. These receptors were obtained from a woman aged 70-85 years in good health. Both conserved end residues are part of each CDR3. The D gene is left open where the match is weak. Clone size is not always given. Where it is, it says once, few, many or a class for expanded clones.

j_call d_call v_call clone_size cdr3_nt cdr3_aa
TRBJ1-2 TRBD1 TRBV12-3/TRBV12-4 few TGTGCCAGCAGATCCGACAGGGCCTATGGCTACACCTTC CASRSDRAYGYTF
TRBJ1-2 - TRBV6-5 many TGTGCCAGCAGTTACGATGCAGGGAACTATGGCTACACCTTC CASSYDAGNYGYTF
TRBJ2-7 - TRBV5-1 - TGCGCCAGCAGCTTGGAACGTTACGAGCAGTACTTC CASSLERYEQYF
TRBJ2-3 - TRBV4-3 - TGCGCCAGCAGCCAAGCGGGACGGTATACGCAGTATTTT CASSQAGRYTQYF
TRBJ2-7 TRBD1 TRBV6-5 few TGTGCCAGCAATGTCGCCGGGACAGGGATTCGCGAGCAGTACTTC CASNVAGTGIREQYF
TRBJ2-7 - TRBV20-1 - TGCAGTGCCCACCGGGACACCCTGTACGAGCAGTACTTC CSAHRDTLYEQYF
TRBJ2-2 TRBD2 TRBV7-8 few TGTGCCAGCAGCTTAGTTTCCCTAGCGGGGGGCACCGGGGAGCTGTTTTTT CASSLVSLAGGTGELFF
TRBJ2-5 TRBD1 TRBV24-1 - TGTGCCACCAGTGATCCCGGGACAGAACGGGTGGAAACCCAGTACTTC CATSDPGTERVETQYF
TRBJ2-3 - TRBV6-2/TRBV6-3 few TGTGCCAGCAGTTACTTATCGAGCACAGATACGCAGTATTTT CASSYLSSTDTQYF
TRBJ2-2 - TRBV29-1 - TGCAGCGTTAGCCAGGGGGGGTCCGCCGGGGAGCTGTTTTTT CSVSQGGSAGELFF
TRBJ1-4 TRBD1 TRBV10-3 - TGTGCCATCCGGGACAGGGGAGAGGAAAAACTGTTTTTT CAIRDRGEEKLFF
TRBJ1-1 TRBD1 TRBV7-2 many TGTGCCAGCAGCTTACCTGACAGGGTGCAAGCTTTCTTT CASSLPDRVQAFF
TRBJ1-1 - TRBV4-2 - TGTGCCAGCAGCCAAGATCTTACAGGGAGGACTGAAGCTTTCTTT CASSQDLTGRTEAFF
TRBJ1-1 - TRBV13 - TGTGCCAGCAGCCTCCAGAACGCTGAAGCTTTCTTT CASSLQNAEAFF
TRBJ2-2 - TRBV2 once TGTGCCAGCAGTGTGGGGGCGTTCGCGGAGCTGTTTTTT CASSVGAFAELFF
TRBJ1-1 - TRBV12-3/TRBV12-4 few TGTGCCAGCAGTTTATCAACGAGTGAAGCTTTCTTT CASSLSTSEAFF
TRBJ2-5 - TRBV15 - TGTGCCACCAGCAGCAGGCTTAGCGGAGAAGAGACCCAGTACTTC CATSSRLSGEETQYF
TRBJ1-1 - TRBV4-1 - TGCGCCAGCAGCCAAGATCGGGGGGGCCTAGAACCGAACACTGAAGCTTTCTTT CASSQDRGGLEPNTEAFF
TRBJ2-1 - TRBV7-9 few TGTGCCAGCAGCATCAATATGGGTGAGCAGTTCTTC CASSINMGEQFF
TRBJ1-4 - TRBV6-5 - TGTGCCAGCAGTTACTCATCGGGCTCTGGCGTTAGTGAAAAACTGTTTTTT CASSYSSGSGVSEKLFF
TRBJ2-5 - TRBV4-1 - TGCGCCAGCAGCCAAGAACGAGGGACTGGGACCCAGTACTTC CASSQERGTGTQYF
TRBJ2-7 TRBD2 TRBV7-2 - TGTGCCAGCAGCTTAGGTCCTAGCGGGGTTTACGAGCAGTACTTC CASSLGPSGVYEQYF
TRBJ1-3 - TRBV12-5 - TGTGCTAGTGGCTGGACTGCCCCTGGCATATATTTT CASGWTAPGIYF
TRBJ1-2 - TRBV9 - TGTGCCAGCAGCGCCTACAGTAGCTATGGCTACACCTTC CASSAYSSYGYTF
TRBJ2-7 - TRBV7-2 - TGTGCCAGCAGCTTCCTCCAGGGTGCCTACGAGCAGTACTTC CASSFLQGAYEQYF
TRBJ1-4 - TRBV12-3/TRBV12-4 few TGTGCCAGCACCCAGGGGTTGGTGGGGCGCGAAAAACTGTTTTTT CASTQGLVGREKLFF
TRBJ2-7 TRBD2 TRBV20-1 many TGCAGTGCTAGGAGGGGTAGCGGGGGCTTCTCCTACGAGCAGTACTTC CSARRGSGGFSYEQYF
TRBJ2-5 - TRBV6-2/TRBV6-3 - TGTGCCAGCAGTTCCGCCCCTTGGCGGGGATTGGAGACCCAGTACTTC CASSSAPWRGLETQYF
TRBJ1-5 TRBD1 TRBV6-1 - TGTGCCGCGACAGGGACAGGGAGAGCTTATAGCAATCAGCCCCAGCATTTT CAATGTGRAYSNQPQHF
TRBJ2-6 TRBD1 TRBV5-1 - TGCGCCAGCAGCTTGGCCCCGGGACAGACTCCCTCTGGGGCCAACGTCCTGACTTTC CASSLAPGQTPSGANVLTF
TRBJ2-6 - TRBV4-3 - TGCGCCAGCAGCCAAGACGTCGCGTCTGGGGCCAACGTCCTGACTTTC CASSQDVASGANVLTF
TRBJ1-1 TRBD1 TRBV5-1 few TGCGCCAGCAGACTTACCCAGGGGGCTGGGACTGAAGCTTTCTTT CASRLTQGAGTEAFF
TRBJ1-1 - TRBV24-1 - TGTGCCACCAGTGACATGGACTTTACTGAAGCTTTCTTT CATSDMDFTEAFF
TRBJ1-2 - TRBV5-1 - TGCGCCAGCAGCTTGGCCAGGCTCGATGGCTACACCTTC CASSLARLDGYTF
TRBJ2-7 - TRBV7-8 few TGTGCCAGCAGCTTAGGAGGGGTGAAAAGCTCCTACGAGCAGTACTTC CASSLGGVKSSYEQYF
TRBJ2-3 - TRBV7-3 - TGTGCCAGCAGCTTACCCCCGGGACGTGCAGATACGCAGTATTTT CASSLPPGRADTQYF
TRBJ1-2 - TRBV29-1 - TGCAGCGTTGAAGACCCCTTGGGGGGGCGCGAAGGCTACACCTTC CSVEDPLGGREGYTF
TRBJ1-1 TRBD1 TRBV2 - TGTGCCTCCGCACGGACAGGGGGAAGGAACACTGAAGCTTTCTTT CASARTGGRNTEAFF
TRBJ2-2 TRBD2 TRBV7-2 - TGTGCCAGCAGCTATCGATTAGCGGGGGGGAACACCGGGGAGCTGTTTTTT CASSYRLAGGNTGELFF
TRBJ1-1 - TRBV20-1 - TGCAGTGCTCCTAGTCTTACGAAGGGGTTAAACACTGAAGCTTTCTTT CSAPSLTKGLNTEAFF
TRBJ2-3 TRBD2 TRBV12-3/TRBV12-4 - TGTGCCAGCAGTTTCACTAGCGGGGTGCCAGATACGCAGTATTTT CASSFTSGVPDTQYF
TRBJ1-1 - TRBV29-1 - TGCAGCGCCCAGGGGAACACTGAAGCTTTCTTT CSAQGNTEAFF
TRBJ1-1 TRBD1 TRBV28 - TGTGCCAGCAGTTTTAGACCCGGGACAGGGGGCTCGAACACTGAAGCTTTCTTT CASSFRPGTGGSNTEAFF
TRBJ2-3 - TRBV2 few TGTGCCAGCAGTGCTCCTCGCGGGGGCTCAGATACGCAGTATTTT CASSAPRGGSDTQYF
TRBJ2-1 TRBD2 TRBV4-1 few TGCGCCAGCAGCCACCTGGTCCTGGGAGGGTATGAGCAGTTCTTC CASSHLVLGGYEQFF
TRBJ1-5 - TRBV6-6 few TGTGCCAGCAGTTACTCCAGTGCCCATGGGAATCAGCCCCAGCATTTT CASSYSSAHGNQPQHF
TRBJ1-2 TRBD1 TRBV5-1 few TGCGCCAGCAGCGACCCACAGGGGGAGGATGGCTACACCTTC CASSDPQGEDGYTF
TRBJ1-5 - TRBV5-5 few TGTGCCAGCAGCATTGACACATATCAGCCCCAGCATTTT CASSIDTYQPQHF
TRBJ2-7 - TRBV4-3 - TGCGCCAGCCGAAGGGACACGGCCACTGGCGAGCAGTACTTC CASRRDTATGEQYF
TRBJ1-2 - TRBV19 few TGTGCCAGTAGTACGATTGCGGGAGGCTACACCTTC CASSTIAGGYTF
TRBJ2-7 TRBD1 TRBV29-1 few TGCAGCGTTGACCTGGGACAGGGCTACTACGAGCAGTACTTC CSVDLGQGYYEQYF
TRBJ2-5 - TRBV9 few TGTGCCAGCAGCGTAGGCTTCGAAGAGACCCAGTACTTC CASSVGFEETQYF
TRBJ1-4 TRBD1 TRBV4-2 - TGTGCCAGCAGCCAAGAGCGGGGGACAGGGTTTAATGAAAACCTGTTTTTT CASSQERGTGFNENLFF
TRBJ1-4 - TRBV20-1 - TGCAGTGCTAGATTACGGGAGCGGGAAAAACTGTTTTTT CSARLREREKLFF
TRBJ2-7 - TRBV19 - TGTGCCAGTAGTATAGCCCCAGGGGAGAGCTACGAGCAGTACTTC CASSIAPGESYEQYF